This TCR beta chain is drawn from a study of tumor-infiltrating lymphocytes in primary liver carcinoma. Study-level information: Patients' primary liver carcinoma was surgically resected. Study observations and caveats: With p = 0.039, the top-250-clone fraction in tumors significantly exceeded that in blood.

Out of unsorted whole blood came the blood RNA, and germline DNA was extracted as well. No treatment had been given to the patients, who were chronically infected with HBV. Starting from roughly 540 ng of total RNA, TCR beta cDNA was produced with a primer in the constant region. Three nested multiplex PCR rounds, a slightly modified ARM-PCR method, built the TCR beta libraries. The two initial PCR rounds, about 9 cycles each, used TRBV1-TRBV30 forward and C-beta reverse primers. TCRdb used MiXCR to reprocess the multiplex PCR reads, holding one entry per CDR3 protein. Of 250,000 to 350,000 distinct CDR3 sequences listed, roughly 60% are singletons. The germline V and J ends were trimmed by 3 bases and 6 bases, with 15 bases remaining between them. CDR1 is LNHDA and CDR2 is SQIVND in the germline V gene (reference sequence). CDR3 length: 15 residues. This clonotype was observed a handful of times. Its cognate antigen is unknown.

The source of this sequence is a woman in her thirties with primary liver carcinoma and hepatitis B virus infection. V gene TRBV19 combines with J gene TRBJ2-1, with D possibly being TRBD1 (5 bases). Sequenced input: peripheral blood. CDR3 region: CASSIGSERGNEQFF. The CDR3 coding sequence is TGTGCCAGTAGTATTGGGTCTGAAAGGGGCAATGAGCAGTTCTTC.